One sample yielded the 5 T cell receptor beta chains listed below, sequenced in a study of control samples from healthy donors and cancer patients. The assay was immunoSEQ multiplex PCR, and TCRdb's table has in-frame clones only and misses some. The sample has 55,000 to 80,000 clones, more than 70% seen once; the top ten hold around 5.1%. Source material: PBMCs. The receptors were sampled from a man aged 55 to 69 with colorectal cancer.

This clone appeared a single time. This chain uses TRBV3-1 (or the pseudogene TRBV3-2) with TRBJ2-2; tentative D call: TRBD1 (6 bases). This CDR3 has 14 residues. CDR1 and CDR2 from the germline V gene are LGHDT and YNNKEL (reference sequence). V lost 1 base to trimming and J lost 8 bases, with 11 bases between them. The CDR3 DNA reads as TGTGCCAGCAGCCAAGCTGTTAGGGGGGGGGAGCTGTTTTTT. As protein: CASSQAVRGGELFF.

The chain carries TRBV7-2 and TRBJ2-3; D uncertain. CDR1 is SGHTA, CDR2 FQGNSA, per germline. This CDR3 has 15 amino acids. The germline V and J ends were trimmed by 5 bases and 4 bases, with 16 bases remaining between them. In nucleotides, the CDR3 is TGTGCCAGCAGCCCCAGCGCGGCTCTCGCAGATACGCAGTATTTT. This gives the protein CASSPSAALADTQYF.

The J gene is TRBJ2-1, the V gene TRBV5-4; 8 bases are shared with TRBD2. Germline V gene data show CDR1 as SGHNT and CDR2 as YYREEE (reference sequence). With 2 bases clipped from V and 2 bases from J, the junction kept 3 bases outside the gene matches. The length of the CDR3 is 15 residues. CDR3 sequence (DNA): TGTGCCAGCAGCTTCCCCGGGGGGGCCTACAATGAGCAGTTCTTC. This encodes CASSFPGGAYNEQFF.

The table lists this clone with a few counts. The chain links TRBV14 to TRBJ1-1, with D maybe TRBD1 (6 bases). The CDR3 has 13 residues. V lost 1 base to trimming and J lost 11 bases, with 14 bases between them. The germline gives CDR1 SGHDN, CDR2 FVKESK. The CDR3 sequence is CASSQGSAGDAFF. The CDR3 DNA sequence: TGTGCCAGCAGCCAAGGGTCGGCAGGGGACGCTTTCTTT.

This clone was seen a single time. This could be a read error, since a much larger clone is one nucleotide away. The gene calls are TRBV18 and TRBJ1-5; 8 positions agree with TRBD1. V lost 3 bases, J lost 4 bases, and 2 bases stayed unmatched. The germline gives CDR1 KGHSH, CDR2 LQKENI. This CDR3 has 14 amino acids. CDR3 loop: CASSPTGENQPQHF. CDR3 DNA: TGTGCCAGCTCACCGACAGGGGAGAATCAGCCCCAGCATTTT.